A selection of T cell receptor beta chains follows, all from one sample in a study of blood T cells in healthy people across ages. TCRdb itself ran the 5' RACE reads through MiXCR, one entry per CDR3 protein. There are 1.5 million to 2 million distinct CDR3 sequences in the sample; around half occur only once, and more than 2% lies in the top ten. Material for sequencing was blood. Receptors were obtained from a woman between 40 and 55 years old in good health. Each CDR3 is given with its conserved first and last residue. Each record gives: CDR3 protein, CDR3 DNA, J gene, clone size, D gene, V gene. D genes are given only for firm matches. Some rows mark clone size as missing; the rest say once, few, many or name a class of expanded clone.

CASSQAGDSYNEQYF TGTGCCAGCAGCCAAGCCGGGGACAGCTACAATGAGCAGTACTTC TRBJ2-7 NA TRBD1 TRBV4-2
CASSLDRVGITYNSPLHF TGTGCCAGCAGCTTAGACAGGGTTGGAATCACCTATAATTCACCCCTCCACTTT TRBJ1-6 NA NA TRBV7-8
CSASRTGGLTEAFF TGCAGTGCTAGTAGGACAGGGGGTCTCACTGAAGCTTTCTTT TRBJ1-1 NA TRBD1 TRBV20-1
CASRGPAGRNYGYTF TGTGCCAGCAGGGGTCCTGCAGGGAGGAACTATGGCTACACCTTC TRBJ1-2 NA NA TRBV28
CASSVTDRDGYTF TGCGCCAGCAGCGTGACAGACAGGGATGGCTACACCTTC TRBJ1-2 NA TRBD1 TRBV5-1
CASSHRPTGYEAFF TGTGCCAGCAGTCACAGACCGACAGGTTATGAAGCTTTCTTT TRBJ1-1 NA NA TRBV12-3/TRBV12-4
CASRFPGGGSPLHF TGTGCCAGCAGGTTCCCGGGGGGAGGTTCACCCCTCCACTTT TRBJ1-6 NA NA TRBV7-2
CASSLGVDTRTDTQYF TGCGCCAGCAGCTTGGGAGTCGATACCCGCACAGATACGCAGTATTTT TRBJ2-3 NA NA TRBV5-1
CASVRTLTNHSGANVLTF TGTGCCAGCGTAAGGACCTTAACTAACCACTCTGGGGCCAACGTCCTGACTTTC TRBJ2-6 NA NA TRBV11-2
CASRHVEASGKYQETQYF TGTGCCAGCAGACACGTTGAGGCTAGCGGGAAGTACCAAGAGACCCAGTACTTC TRBJ2-5 NA TRBD2 TRBV6-2/TRBV6-3
CASSGEWGLTDTQYF TGTGCCAGCAGCGGGGAGTGGGGGCTCACAGATACGCAGTATTTT TRBJ2-3 NA NA TRBV9
CSAAAPTDTNYGYTF TGCAGTGCGGCGGCCCCCACAGATACTAACTATGGCTACACCTTC TRBJ1-2 NA NA TRBV20-1
CSTSRGGDTDTQYF TGCAGTACTAGTAGAGGCGGGGACACAGATACGCAGTATTTT TRBJ2-3 NA NA TRBV20-1
CATSDFRGRDGDTQYF TGTGCCACCAGTGATTTCAGGGGGCGCGATGGAGATACGCAGTATTTT TRBJ2-3 NA TRBD1 TRBV24-1
CASSSRVGDTQYF TGTGCCAGCAGTTCACGCGTCGGGGATACGCAGTATTTT TRBJ2-3 NA NA TRBV6-2/TRBV6-3
CSASPRQGARTEAFF TGCAGTGCTAGCCCTAGACAGGGGGCCAGAACTGAAGCTTTCTTT TRBJ1-1 NA TRBD1 TRBV20-1
CSARDLARQTYGYTF TGCAGTGCTAGAGATCTGGCCCGACAGACCTATGGCTACACCTTC TRBJ1-2 NA NA TRBV20-1
CATSVGGNTEAFF TGTGCCACCAGTGTCGGGGGGAACACTGAAGCTTTCTTT TRBJ1-1 NA NA TRBV24-1
CASSLTPGARVYEQYF TGTGCCAGCAGCCTCACCCCCGGGGCAAGAGTCTACGAGCAGTACTTC TRBJ2-7 few NA TRBV6-5
CSAGLGWANEQFF TGCAGCGCCGGATTGGGTTGGGCAAATGAGCAGTTCTTC TRBJ2-1 NA NA TRBV29-1
CASSFPGPSSYNEQFF TGTGCCAGCAGTTTCCCGGGACCGTCCTCCTACAATGAGCAGTTCTTC TRBJ2-1 few NA TRBV12-3/TRBV12-4
CASSLDHPGYEQYF TGCGCCAGCAGCTTGGACCACCCCGGCTACGAGCAGTACTTC TRBJ2-7 NA NA TRBV5-1
CASSPSTGVSGELFF TGTGCCAGCAGCCCCTCGACAGGGGTGTCCGGGGAGCTGTTTTTT TRBJ2-2 once TRBD1 TRBV9
CAIKGLGASYNEQFF TGTGCCATCAAAGGCTTGGGGGCTTCCTACAATGAGCAGTTCTTC TRBJ2-1 NA NA TRBV10-3
CSARKAGENYGYTF TGCAGTGCTAGGAAGGCGGGGGAAAACTATGGCTACACCTTC TRBJ1-2 NA NA TRBV20-1
CASSHKGWGYEQYF TGTGCCAGCAGCCATAAAGGGTGGGGATACGAGCAGTACTTC TRBJ2-7 once NA TRBV27
CASSHPGQSFSEQYF TGCGCCAGCAGCCATCCGGGACAGTCGTTCTCCGAGCAGTACTTC TRBJ2-7 NA TRBD1 TRBV4-1
CASSLSVGLYEQYF TGTGCCAGCAGCTTATCGGTCGGTCTCTACGAGCAGTACTTC TRBJ2-7 NA NA TRBV7-8
CASSWAANTGELFF TGTGCCAGCAGTTGGGCAGCGAACACCGGGGAGCTGTTTTTT TRBJ2-2 NA NA TRBV12-3/TRBV12-4
CSARDPQGLSQETQYF TGCAGTGCTAGGGATCCACAGGGTCTTTCCCAAGAGACCCAGTACTTC TRBJ2-5 NA NA TRBV20-1
CSVVNIKLQLQETQYF TGCAGCGTTGTGAATATAAAACTGCAGTTACAAGAGACCCAGTACTTC TRBJ2-5 NA NA TRBV29-1
CASSPSGVPEQYF TGTGCCAGCAGTCCCTCTGGGGTACCAGAGCAGTACTTC TRBJ2-7 few NA TRBV7-9
CSVEGTETGRGGTQYF TGCAGCGTTGAAGGGACAGAGACCGGGCGTGGGGGTACGCAGTATTTT TRBJ2-3 NA NA TRBV29-1
CASSNPGGSGANVLTF TGTGCCAGTAGTAACCCCGGGGGCTCTGGGGCCAACGTCCTGACTTTC TRBJ2-6 NA NA TRBV19
CASSWRASGGETTDTQYF TGTGCCAGCAGCTGGCGCGCTAGCGGGGGGGAGACGACAGATACGCAGTATTTT TRBJ2-3 few TRBD2 TRBV5-5
CALSPFYNSPLHF TGTGCCCTGTCCCCCTTTTATAATTCACCCCTCCACTTT TRBJ1-6 NA NA TRBV6-5
CASSDTKTQKTQYF TGTGCCAGCAGCGACACCAAAACCCAAAAGACCCAGTACTTC TRBJ2-5 NA NA TRBV7-9
CASSEYNRGNSPLHF TGTGCCAGCAGTGAATATAACAGGGGGAATTCACCCCTCCACTTT TRBJ1-6 NA TRBD1 TRBV25-1
CASSLWQDHTDTQYF TGCGCCAGCAGCTTGTGGCAGGACCACACAGATACGCAGTATTTT TRBJ2-3 NA NA TRBV5-1
CAIGMTGGLGNEQYF TGTGCCATCGGGATGACAGGGGGCCTGGGCAATGAGCAGTACTTC TRBJ2-7 NA TRBD1 TRBV10-3
CSARMGSYEQYF TGCAGTGCTAGGATGGGGTCCTACGAGCAGTACTTC TRBJ2-7 NA NA TRBV20-1
CSAIGGASVYEQYF TGCAGTGCTATTGGAGGGGCCTCAGTTTACGAGCAGTACTTC TRBJ2-7 NA NA TRBV20-1
CSAAERDYYGYTF TGCAGTGCAGCCGAGAGGGACTACTATGGCTACACCTTC TRBJ1-2 NA NA TRBV20-1
CASSQDRGGWTQYF TGTGCCAGCAGCCAAGATAGAGGGGGTTGGACCCAGTACTTC TRBJ2-5 once NA TRBV3-1
CASSAGLGSTDTRYF TGTGCCAGCAGCGCCGGACTGGGTAGCACAGATACGCGGTATTTT TRBJ2-3 NA NA TRBV7-2
CATSRINQPQHF TGTGCCACCAGCAGAATTAATCAGCCCCAGCATTTT TRBJ1-5 NA NA TRBV15
CASSPRGRLGNEQFF TGTGCCAGCAGTCCACGGGGGAGGCTGGGTAATGAGCAGTTCTTC TRBJ2-1 few NA TRBV6-2/TRBV6-3
CSATNQETQYF TGCAGTGCTACCAACCAAGAGACCCAGTACTTC TRBJ2-5 few NA TRBV20-1
CASSLAPGGGAYEQYF TGTGCCAGCAGCTTGGCCCCCGGTGGGGGGGCCTACGAGCAGTACTTC TRBJ2-7 few TRBD2 TRBV7-2
CASSQDGQNTGELFF TGCGCCAGCAGCCAAGATGGGCAGAACACCGGGGAGCTGTTTTTT TRBJ2-2 few NA TRBV4-3
CSVDGTGLYNEQFF TGCAGCGTTGACGGGACAGGGCTCTACAATGAGCAGTTCTTC TRBJ2-1 few TRBD1 TRBV29-1
CSALDRVGPDEQYF TGCAGTGCTCTTGACAGGGTAGGACCCGACGAGCAGTACTTC TRBJ2-7 NA TRBD1 TRBV20-1
CASTESVLGSEQFF TGTGCCAGCACCGAAAGCGTGCTCGGCAGTGAGCAGTTCTTC TRBJ2-1 NA NA TRBV6-5
CASSHGTGYTF TGCGCCAGCAGCCACGGGACTGGCTACACCTTC TRBJ1-2 few NA TRBV4-3
CASSTRTGANSPLHF TGTGCCAGCAGCACTCGGACAGGAGCTAATTCACCCCTCCACTTT TRBJ1-6 NA TRBD1 TRBV11-1
CASSADGEYEQYF TGTGCCAGCTCGGCGGATGGTGAATACGAGCAGTACTTC TRBJ2-7 few NA TRBV21-1
CATSGGQSTDTQYF TGTGCCACCAGCGGGGGACAGAGCACAGATACGCAGTATTTT TRBJ2-3 NA TRBD1 TRBV15
CATSRVETGGDEQYF TGTGCCACCAGCAGAGTGGAGACAGGGGGGGACGAGCAGTACTTC TRBJ2-7 few TRBD1 TRBV15
CASTKLAGVYNEQFF TGTGCCAGCACCAAACTAGCGGGGGTATACAATGAGCAGTTCTTC TRBJ2-1 NA TRBD2 TRBV6-5